This T cell receptor (beta chain) was captured in a study of vaccination effects on CD4 cells after COVID-19. Sequencing was performed with immunoSEQ multiplex PCR; in TCRdb, only in-frame clones are kept and a portion is missing. Of approximately 82,000 clones in the sample, 70% to 75% were seen once. Before any sequencing was done, the ViraFEST assay used viral peptide pools to expand antigen-specific CD4+ T cells. CD4+ T cell isolation took place after less than 13 days of culture. Comment on this clone: Its specificity is unknown.

Trimming stripped 3 bases from V and 16 bases from J, with 15 bases between. Germline assignment: CDR1 MRHNA and CDR2 SNTAGT. CDR3 length: 12 amino acids. This specimen was CD4+ T cells from PBMCs cultured with HCoV-229E spike peptides, taken before COVID-19 vaccination. The chain carries TRBV6-4 and TRBJ1-4; D remains unclear. The TCR was taken from a human donor who received a COVID-19 vaccine. The CDR3 reads CASSEISLRGFF. CDR3 in DNA: TGTGCCAGCAGTGAGATTTCACTACGGGGGTTTTTT.